This record covers a single T cell receptor (beta chain). Antigen: not known. This sample was taken from a study of a mutant IDH1 vaccine in newly diagnosed glioma. Sample time point: week 23, last vaccination. Vaccination used 300 ug of mutant IDH1 20-mer peptide per dose, with topical imiquimod. Germline V CDR1 and CDR2: LNHDA, SQIVND (reference sequence). Trimming took off 5 bases at V and 7 bases at J, with 23 bases between the two ends. The CDR3 runs 17 residues. The repertoire was sequenced with immunoSEQ multiplex PCR; TCRdb's copy has only in-frame clones and lacks some. The data contain about 86,000 clones, roughly 85% of them singletons.

This clonotype was obtained from a man aged 30 to 45 with glioma. Some clones in this sample may be carry-over from other donors' samples. This specimen consisted of PBMCs, obtained from a glioma patient whose treatment included an IDH1 peptide vaccine. The chain couples TRBV19 to TRBJ1-4; TRBD1 might be the D (6 bases). The CDR3 nucleotides are TGTGCCAGTAGTCCTCTCACCTTCCAGGGGACGAGTGAAAAACTGTTTTTT. This encodes CASSPLTFQGTSEKLFF.